The source of this T cell receptor beta chain is a study of CD8+ T cells in alopecia areata. Trimming pared 0 bases from V and 7 bases from J, leaving 9 bases between. The germline V gene has CDR1 SGHTA and CDR2 FQGNSA. This CDR3 has 14 residues. Reverse transcribed after extraction, RNA yielded cDNA as the sequencing template. Sequencing used immunoSEQ multiplex PCR; TCRdb keeps in-frame clones, though not all of them. This sample has about 97,000 clones; about two fifths occur once, and the top ten carry 1% to 1.5%. The sequenced material came from CD4+ T cells sorted from blood. The TCR sequence derives from a human donor with alopecia areata. The V gene is TRBV7-2, the J gene TRBJ2-2; unclear D gene. CDR3 amino acids: CASSLALSSGELFF. CDR3 DNA: TGTGCCAGCAGCTTAGCACTTTCGAGCGGGGAGCTGTTTTTT. Variable domain in full (rest from reference TRBV7-2 and TRBJ2-2): GAGVSQSPSNKVTEKGKDVELRCDPISGHTALYWYRQSLGQGLEFLIYFQGNSAPDKSGLPSDRFSAERTGGSVSTLTIQRTQQEDSAVYLCASSLALSSGELFFGEGSRLTVL.